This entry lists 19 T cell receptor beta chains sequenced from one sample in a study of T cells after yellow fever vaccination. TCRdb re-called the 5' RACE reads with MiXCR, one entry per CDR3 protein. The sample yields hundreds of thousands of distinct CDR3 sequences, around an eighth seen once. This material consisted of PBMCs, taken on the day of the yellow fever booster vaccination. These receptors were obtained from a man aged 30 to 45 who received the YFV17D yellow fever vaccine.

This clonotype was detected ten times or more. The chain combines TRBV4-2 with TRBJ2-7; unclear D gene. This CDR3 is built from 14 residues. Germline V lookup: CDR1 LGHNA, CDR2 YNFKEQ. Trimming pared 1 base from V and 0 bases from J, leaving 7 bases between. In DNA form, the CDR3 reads TGTGCCAGCAGCCAAGGTGGTAACTCCTACGAGCAGTACTTC. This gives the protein CASSQGGNSYEQYF.

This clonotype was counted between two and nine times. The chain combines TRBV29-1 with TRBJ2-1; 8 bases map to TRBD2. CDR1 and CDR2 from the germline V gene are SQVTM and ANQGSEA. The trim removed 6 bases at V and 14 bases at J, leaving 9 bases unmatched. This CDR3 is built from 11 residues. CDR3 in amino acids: CSVAPSGREFF. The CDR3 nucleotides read TGCAGCGTAGCCCCCAGCGGGAGAGAGTTCTTC.

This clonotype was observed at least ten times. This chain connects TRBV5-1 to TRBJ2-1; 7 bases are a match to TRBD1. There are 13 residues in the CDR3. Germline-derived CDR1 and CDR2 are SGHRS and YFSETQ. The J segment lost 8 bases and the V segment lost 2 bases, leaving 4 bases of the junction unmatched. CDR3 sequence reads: CASSFRTGDEQFF. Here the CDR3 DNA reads TGCGCCAGCAGCTTCAGAACAGGGGATGAGCAGTTCTTC.

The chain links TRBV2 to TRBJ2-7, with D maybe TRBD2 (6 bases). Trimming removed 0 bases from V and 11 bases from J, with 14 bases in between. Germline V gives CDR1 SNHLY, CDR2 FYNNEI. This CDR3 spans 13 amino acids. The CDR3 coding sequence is TGTGCCAGCAGTGAAGCACCGACTAGTTTTAAGTACTTC. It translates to CASSEAPTSFKYF.

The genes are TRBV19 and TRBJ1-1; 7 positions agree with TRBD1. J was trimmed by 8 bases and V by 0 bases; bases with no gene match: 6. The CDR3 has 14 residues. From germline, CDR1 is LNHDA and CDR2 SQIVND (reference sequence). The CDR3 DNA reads TGTGCCAGTAGTATAGATCGGGACAGTAGAGAAGCTTTCTTT. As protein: CASSIDRDSREAFF.

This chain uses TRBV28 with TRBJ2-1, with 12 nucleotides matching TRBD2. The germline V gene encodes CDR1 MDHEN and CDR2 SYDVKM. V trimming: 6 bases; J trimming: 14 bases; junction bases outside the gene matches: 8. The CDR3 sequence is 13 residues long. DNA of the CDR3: TGTGCCAGCAGGACGGGACTAGCGGGTTCTAAGTTCTTC. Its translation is CASRTGLAGSKFF.

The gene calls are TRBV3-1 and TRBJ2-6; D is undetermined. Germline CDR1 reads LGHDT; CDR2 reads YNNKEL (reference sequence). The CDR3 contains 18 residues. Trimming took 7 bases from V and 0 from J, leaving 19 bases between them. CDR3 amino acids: CASTHSSLGFSGANVLTF. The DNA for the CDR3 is TGTGCCAGCACCCATTCCTCTCTGGGTTTCTCTGGGGCCAACGTCCTGACTTTC. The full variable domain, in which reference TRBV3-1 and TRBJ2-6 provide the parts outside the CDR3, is DTAVSQTPKYLVTQMGNDKSIKCEQNLGHDTMYWYKQDSKKFLKIMFSYNNKELIINETVPNRFSPKSPDKAHLNLHINSLELGDSAVYFCASTHSSLGFSGANVLTFGAGSRLTVL.

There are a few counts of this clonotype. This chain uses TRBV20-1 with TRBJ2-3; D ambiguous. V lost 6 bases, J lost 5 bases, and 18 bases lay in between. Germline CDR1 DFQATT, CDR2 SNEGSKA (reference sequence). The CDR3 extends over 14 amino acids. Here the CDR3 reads CSAQDPPLRDTQYF. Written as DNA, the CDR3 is TGCAGTGCGCAAGACCCTCCCCTAAGAGATACGCAGTATTTT.

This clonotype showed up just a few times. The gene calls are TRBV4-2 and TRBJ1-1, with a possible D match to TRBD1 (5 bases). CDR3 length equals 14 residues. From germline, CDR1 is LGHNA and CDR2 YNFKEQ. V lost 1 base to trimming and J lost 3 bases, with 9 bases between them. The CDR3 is CASSQGLRDTEAFF. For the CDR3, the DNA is TGTGCCAGCAGCCAAGGGCTCAGGGACACTGAAGCTTTCTTT.

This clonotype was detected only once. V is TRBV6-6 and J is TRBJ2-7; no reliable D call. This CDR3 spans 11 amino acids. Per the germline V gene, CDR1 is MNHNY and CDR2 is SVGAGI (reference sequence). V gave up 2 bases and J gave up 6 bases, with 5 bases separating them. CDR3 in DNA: TGTGCCAGCAGTTACCGGGCCGAGCAGTACTTC. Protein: CASSYRAEQYF.

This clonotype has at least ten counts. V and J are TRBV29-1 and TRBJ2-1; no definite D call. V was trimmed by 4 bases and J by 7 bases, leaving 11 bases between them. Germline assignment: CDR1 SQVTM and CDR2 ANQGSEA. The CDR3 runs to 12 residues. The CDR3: CSVVGPWNEQFF. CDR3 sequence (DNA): TGCAGCGTTGTAGGCCCGTGGAATGAGCAGTTCTTC.

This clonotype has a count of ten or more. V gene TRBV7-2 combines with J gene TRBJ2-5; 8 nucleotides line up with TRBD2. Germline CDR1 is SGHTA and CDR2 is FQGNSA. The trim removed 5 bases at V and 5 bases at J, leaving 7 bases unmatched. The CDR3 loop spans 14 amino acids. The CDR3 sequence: CASSRLAGGETQYF. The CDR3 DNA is TGTGCCAGCAGCCGGCTAGCGGGTGGTGAGACCCAGTACTTC.

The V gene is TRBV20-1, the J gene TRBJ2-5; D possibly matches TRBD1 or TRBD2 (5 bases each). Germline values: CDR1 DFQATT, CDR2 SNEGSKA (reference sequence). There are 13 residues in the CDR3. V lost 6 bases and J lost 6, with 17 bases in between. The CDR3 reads CSASRGPGQTQYF. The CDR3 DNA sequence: TGCAGTGCAAGCCGGGGACCGGGCCAGACCCAGTACTTC.

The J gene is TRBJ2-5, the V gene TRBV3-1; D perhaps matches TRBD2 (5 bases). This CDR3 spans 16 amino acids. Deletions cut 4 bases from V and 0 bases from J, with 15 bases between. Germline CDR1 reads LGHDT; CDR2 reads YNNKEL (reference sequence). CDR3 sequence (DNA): TGTGCCAGCAGCCCGGGAAAGGGCCGGTACCAAGAGACCCAGTACTTC. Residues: CASSPGKGRYQETQYF.

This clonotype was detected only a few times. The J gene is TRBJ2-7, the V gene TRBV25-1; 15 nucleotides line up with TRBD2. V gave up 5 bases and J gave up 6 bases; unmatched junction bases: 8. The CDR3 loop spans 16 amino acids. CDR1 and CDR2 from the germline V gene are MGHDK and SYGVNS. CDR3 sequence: CASSTTQGLAGGEQYF. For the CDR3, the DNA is TGTGCCAGCAGTACAACCCAGGGACTAGCGGGAGGCGAGCAGTACTTC.

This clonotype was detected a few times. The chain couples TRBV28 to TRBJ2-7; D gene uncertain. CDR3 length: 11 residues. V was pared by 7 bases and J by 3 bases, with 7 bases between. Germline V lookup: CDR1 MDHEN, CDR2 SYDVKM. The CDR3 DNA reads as TGTGCCAGCAAATCCCACTACGAGCAGTACTTC. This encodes CASKSHYEQYF.

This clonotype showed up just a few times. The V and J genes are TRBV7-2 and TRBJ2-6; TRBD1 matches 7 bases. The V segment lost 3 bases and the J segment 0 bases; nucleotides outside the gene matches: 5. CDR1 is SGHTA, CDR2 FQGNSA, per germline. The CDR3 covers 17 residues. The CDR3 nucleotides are TGTGCCAGCAGCTTTACAGGGGCCAGCTCTGGGGCCAACGTCCTGACTTTC. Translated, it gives CASSFTGASSGANVLTF.

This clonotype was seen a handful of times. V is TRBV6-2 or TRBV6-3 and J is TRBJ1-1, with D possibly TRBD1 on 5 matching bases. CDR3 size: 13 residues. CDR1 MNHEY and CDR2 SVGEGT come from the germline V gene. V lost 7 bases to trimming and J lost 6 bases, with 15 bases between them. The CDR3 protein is CASTWGVGAEAFF. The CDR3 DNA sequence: TGTGCCAGCACCTGGGGGGTTGGCGCTGAAGCTTTCTTT.

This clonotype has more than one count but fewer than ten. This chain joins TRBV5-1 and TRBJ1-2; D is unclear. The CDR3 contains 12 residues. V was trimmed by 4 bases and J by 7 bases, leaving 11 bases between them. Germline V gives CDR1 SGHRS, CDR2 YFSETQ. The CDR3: CASSSGEVGYTF. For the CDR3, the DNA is TGCGCCAGCAGCAGTGGGGAGGTTGGCTACACCTTC.